This is a list of T cell receptor beta chains from one sample in a study of blood T cell repertoires in COVID-19. Repertoires were generated with immunoSEQ multiplex PCR, while TCRdb's copy carries only in-frame clones and drops some. The data contain roughly 260,000 clones, 80% to 90% of them singletons. The source material was PBMCs or T cells enriched from blood (not recorded which). These receptors were taken from a woman aged 45 to 65 who had recovered from COVID-19. The CDR3 runs from the conserved cysteine through the conserved F or W. A D gene is named only where the DNA matches it firmly. A row's size may be missing; if present it is once, few, many or a size class.

v_call,j_call,clone_size,d_call,cdr3_nt,cdr3_aa
TRBV12-5,TRBJ1-6,.,.,TGTGCTAGTGGTTTGGGCTACAGACATAACTCCTATAATTCACCCCTCCACTTT,CASGLGYRHNSYNSPLHF
TRBV19,TRBJ1-2,.,TRBD1,TGTGCCACCTCTAGGACAGGGCGATATGGCTACACCTTC,CATSRTGRYGYTF
TRBV18,TRBJ1-2,.,.,TGTGCCAGCTCACCACAACGTGCCAGGTTAAACTATGGCTACACCTTC,CASSPQRARLNYGYTF
TRBV5-1,TRBJ2-5,.,TRBD2,TGCGCCAGCAGCTTGAGACTAGCGGGAGGGGGGGAGACCCAGTACTTC,CASSLRLAGGGETQYF
TRBV7-2,TRBJ1-3,many,TRBD1,TGTGCCAGCAGCTTAGCCCCGGGACAGGGTGGAAACACCATATATTTT,CASSLAPGQGGNTIYF
TRBV28,TRBJ1-3,.,TRBD1,TGTGCCAGCAGTTTTCTTGGACAGGCTATCTCTGGAAACACCATATATTTT,CASSFLGQAISGNTIYF
TRBV30,TRBJ1-1,.,TRBD1,TGTGCCTGGAGCCCCCGGACAGGGCGGACTGAAGCTTTCTTT,CAWSPRTGRTEAFF
TRBV28,TRBJ2-7,.,TRBD1,TGTGCCAGCAGAGGGACAGGGGGCGACTACGAGCAGTACTTC,CASRGTGGDYEQYF
TRBV2,TRBJ1-1,.,.,TGTGCCAGCAGTGAAGCAAATTCAGCGGCCACTGAAGCTTTCTTT,CASSEANSAATEAFF
TRBV28,TRBJ2-7,.,.,TGTGCCAGCAGTTTATGGGTAAACAGACCCTACGAGCAGTACTTC,CASSLWVNRPYEQYF
TRBV7-3,TRBJ2-1,.,TRBD1,TGTGCCAGCAGCTCCGGGACAGGGGGCGCGTGGGAGAATGAGCAGTTCTTC,CASSSGTGGAWENEQFF
TRBV9,TRBJ2-7,.,.,TGTGCCAGCAGCCCCGGCGGGGGACAAACCTACGAGCAGTACTTC,CASSPGGGQTYEQYF
TRBV18,TRBJ2-1,.,TRBD1,TGTGCCAGCTCACCACAATTTGGGACAGCCTACAATGAGCAGTTCTTC,CASSPQFGTAYNEQFF
TRBV28,TRBJ2-1,once,TRBD1,TGTGCCAGCAGTCCAACAGGGGGCGGGTCGTACAATGAGCAGTTCTTC,CASSPTGGGSYNEQFF
TRBV29-1,TRBJ2-1,.,TRBD1,TGCAGCGCTAGACAGGGGTACAATGAGCAGTTCTTC,CSARQGYNEQFF
TRBV5-1,TRBJ1-5,.,.,TGCGCCAGCAGACAGGGTGATAGGCAGCCCCAGCATTTT,CASRQGDRQPQHF
TRBV3-1/TRBV3-2,TRBJ2-7,.,TRBD2,TGTGCCAGCAGCCAACAGGGCGGGAGTCAGTACGAGCAGTACTTC,CASSQQGGSQYEQYF
TRBV2,TRBJ1-6,.,.,TGTGCCAGCAGTGAACAGGGCTCCTATAATTCACCCCTCCACTTT,CASSEQGSYNSPLHF
TRBV5-6,TRBJ1-2,few,TRBD1,TGTGCCAGCAGCTTGGGCGGACAGGGCACTAACTATGGCTACACCTTC,CASSLGGQGTNYGYTF
TRBV18,TRBJ1-5,.,.,TGTGCCAGCTCAGCCTGGGGAGGCCTTAGCAATCAGCCCCAGCATTTT,CASSAWGGLSNQPQHF
TRBV28,TRBJ1-1,.,TRBD1,TGTGCCAGCAGCGGTTGGGACAGGGGTACTGAAGCTTTCTTT,CASSGWDRGTEAFF
TRBV24-1,TRBJ1-2,.,TRBD1,TGTGCCACCAGTGGAAGGGGACAGAACTATGGCTACACCTTC,CATSGRGQNYGYTF
TRBV19,TRBJ1-5,.,.,TGTGCCAGTAGTATGCGAGTATGGGAGAATCAGCCCCAGCATTTT,CASSMRVWENQPQHF
TRBV6-1,TRBJ2-5,.,.,TGTGCCAGCAGTGAACGGAGGAGGGGGCCCCTGGAGACCCAGTACTTC,CASSERRRGPLETQYF
TRBV27,TRBJ2-5,.,TRBD2,TGTGCCAGCAGTTTATCCCAGGGAGGGGAGACCCAGTACTTC,CASSLSQGGETQYF
TRBV28,TRBJ2-3,.,TRBD2,TGTGCCAGCAGTGGGGGAAGTAGCGGGGGTAATACGCAGTATTTT,CASSGGSSGGNTQYF
TRBV5-1,TRBJ2-4,once,.,TGCGCCAGCAGCGGGGACGGGACAAAGCTTCAGTACTTC,CASSGDGTKLQYF
TRBV7-5,TRBJ2-3,.,.,TGTGCCAGAAGCTTGTGGCGGGTGAACACAGATACGCAGTATTTT,CARSLWRVNTDTQYF
TRBV11-2,TRBJ2-3,.,TRBD1,TGTGCCAGCGAGAAGGACAGGGGGCTGACGCAGTATTTT,CASEKDRGLTQYF
TRBV10-3,TRBJ2-7,few,.,TGTGCCACCTCTGGGACTGCCTACGAGCAGTACTTC,CATSGTAYEQYF
TRBV7-2,TRBJ2-7,.,TRBD1,TGTGCCAGCAGCTTAGCTACAGGGGGAACCTACGAGCAGTACTTC,CASSLATGGTYEQYF
TRBV6-5,TRBJ2-3,.,.,TGTGCCAGCAGTTACACTAGTTACTTCACAGATACGCAGTATTTT,CASSYTSYFTDTQYF
TRBV3-1/TRBV3-2,TRBJ1-1,.,.,TGTGCCAGCAGCCGACAGAACACTGAAGCTTTCTTT,CASSRQNTEAFF
TRBV5-1,TRBJ2-5,.,.,TGCGCCAGCAGCTTGGCCCCAGTTACAAACCAAGAGACCCAGTACTTC,CASSLAPVTNQETQYF
TRBV27,TRBJ1-5,.,TRBD1,TGTGCCAGCAGCACCGGGACAGCTAGCAATCAGCCCCAGCATTTT,CASSTGTASNQPQHF
TRBV6-2/TRBV6-3,TRBJ1-5,.,.,TGTGCCAGCAGTTACTCGACATTTTCTTTCAATCAGCCCCAGCATTTT,CASSYSTFSFNQPQHF
TRBV10-3,TRBJ2-2,.,TRBD2,TGTGCCATCAGTGAGTCGGCGGGAGGAGGCACCGGGGAGCTGTTTTTT,CAISESAGGGTGELFF
TRBV19,TRBJ1-3,.,.,TGTGCCAGTAGTCCCCCTCTGACATCATCCTCTGGAAACACCATATATTTT,CASSPPLTSSSGNTIYF
TRBV7-9,TRBJ2-7,once,TRBD1,TGTGCCAGCAGCATACGACAGGGGGGAACCTACGAGCAGTACTTC,CASSIRQGGTYEQYF
TRBV27,TRBJ2-2,.,.,TGTGCCAGTCGCCCGCCCGGGACACTAAACACCGGGGAGCTGTTTTTT,CASRPPGTLNTGELFF
TRBV27,TRBJ2-2,.,.,TGTGCCAGCAGTTTCATCAGATCGAACACCGGGGAGCTGTTTTTT,CASSFIRSNTGELFF
TRBV7-9,TRBJ1-2,.,TRBD1,TGTGCCAGCAGCCGAGGACAGGGACTCTATGGCTACACCTTC,CASSRGQGLYGYTF
TRBV7-6,TRBJ2-3,.,TRBD2,TGTGCCAGCAGCTTAGGGTCAGCGGGAGCTACTGATACGCAGTATTTT,CASSLGSAGATDTQYF
TRBV28,TRBJ1-5,.,.,TGTGCCAGCAGTTTTCGGGGGGGAAGTCAGCCCCAGCATTTT,CASSFRGGSQPQHF
TRBV9,TRBJ1-6,.,.,TGTGCCAGCAGCGTATCCGGTAACTCCTATAATTCACCCCTCCACTTT,CASSVSGNSYNSPLHF
TRBV13,TRBJ2-7,.,TRBD1,TGTGCCAGCAGCTTAAGGAGGACAGGGTCCTACGAGCAGTACTTC,CASSLRRTGSYEQYF
TRBV28,TRBJ1-4,.,.,TGTGCCAGCAGTTTACAGCCTGCGGGTGAAAAACTGTTTTTT,CASSLQPAGEKLFF
TRBV3-1/TRBV3-2,TRBJ1-2,.,TRBD1,TGTGCCAGCAGCCAAGATGACAGGGGCGGCTACACCTTC,CASSQDDRGGYTF
TRBV6-1,TRBJ2-3,.,.,TGTGCCAGCAGTGACAGGGGACCCACAGATACGCAGTATTTT,CASSDRGPTDTQYF
TRBV27,TRBJ2-2,.,.,TGTGCCAGCAGTTTGCTGGGAAGGGGAAGGAACACCGGGGAGCTGTTTTTT,CASSLLGRGRNTGELFF
TRBV29-1,TRBJ2-1,.,.,TGCAGCGTTTACCTGGACTTTCTTCACTACAATGAGCAGTTCTTC,CSVYLDFLHYNEQFF
TRBV3-1/TRBV3-2,TRBJ2-1,.,TRBD2,TGTGCCAGCAGCCAAGAACGGGTGGGGGGGTACAATGAGCAGTTCTTC,CASSQERVGGYNEQFF
TRBV28,TRBJ2-7,.,TRBD2,TGTGCCAGCAGTCCGCGACTAGCGGGAGGGCACGAGCAGTACTTC,CASSPRLAGGHEQYF